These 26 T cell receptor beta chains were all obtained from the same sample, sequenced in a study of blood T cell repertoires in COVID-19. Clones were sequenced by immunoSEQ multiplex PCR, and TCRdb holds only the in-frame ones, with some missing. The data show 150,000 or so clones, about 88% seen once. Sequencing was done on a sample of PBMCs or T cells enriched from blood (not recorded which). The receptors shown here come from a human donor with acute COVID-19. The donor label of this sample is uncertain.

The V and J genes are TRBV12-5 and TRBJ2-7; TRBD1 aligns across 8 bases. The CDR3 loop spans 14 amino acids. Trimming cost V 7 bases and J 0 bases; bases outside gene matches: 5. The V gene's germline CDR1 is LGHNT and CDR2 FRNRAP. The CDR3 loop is CASVQGASSYEQYF. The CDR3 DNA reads TGTGCTAGTGTTCAGGGGGCAAGCTCCTACGAGCAGTACTTC.

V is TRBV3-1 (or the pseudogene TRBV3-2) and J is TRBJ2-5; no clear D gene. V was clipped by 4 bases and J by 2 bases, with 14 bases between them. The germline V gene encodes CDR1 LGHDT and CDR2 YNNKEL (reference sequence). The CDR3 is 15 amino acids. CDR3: CASSPDRVEQETQYF. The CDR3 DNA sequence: TGTGCCAGCAGCCCTGACCGGGTGGAGCAAGAGACCCAGTACTTC.

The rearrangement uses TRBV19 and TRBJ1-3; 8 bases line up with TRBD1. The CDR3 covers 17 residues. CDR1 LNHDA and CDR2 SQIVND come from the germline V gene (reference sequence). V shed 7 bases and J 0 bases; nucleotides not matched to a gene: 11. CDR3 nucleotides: TGTGCCAGTACCCTACTCCCAGGGGGCGCCTCTGGAAACACCATATATTTT. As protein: CASTLLPGGASGNTIYF.

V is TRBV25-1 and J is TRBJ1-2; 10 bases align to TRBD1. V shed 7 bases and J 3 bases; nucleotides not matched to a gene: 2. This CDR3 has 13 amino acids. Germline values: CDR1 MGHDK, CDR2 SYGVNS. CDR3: CASNGQGDYGYTF. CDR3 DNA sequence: TGTGCCAGCAATGGACAGGGGGACTATGGCTACACCTTC.

The CDR3 nucleotides are TGTGCCAGCAGTGAAGCTGGCCAGGGCGGTGGAGACAATGAGCAGTTCTTC. It is translated as CASSEAGQGGGDNEQFF. The chain carries TRBV2 and TRBJ2-1; D is possibly TRBD1 (5 bases). Germline-derived CDR1 and CDR2 are SNHLY and FYNNEI. Trimming stripped 0 bases from V and 5 bases from J, with 17 bases between. This CDR3 spans 17 amino acids.

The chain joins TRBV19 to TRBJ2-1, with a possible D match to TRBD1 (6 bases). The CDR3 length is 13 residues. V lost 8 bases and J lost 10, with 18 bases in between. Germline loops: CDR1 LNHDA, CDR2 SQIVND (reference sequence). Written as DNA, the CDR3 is TGTGCCAGTCGGATCCAAACAGGGTTCGAGCAGTTCTTC. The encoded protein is CASRIQTGFEQFF.

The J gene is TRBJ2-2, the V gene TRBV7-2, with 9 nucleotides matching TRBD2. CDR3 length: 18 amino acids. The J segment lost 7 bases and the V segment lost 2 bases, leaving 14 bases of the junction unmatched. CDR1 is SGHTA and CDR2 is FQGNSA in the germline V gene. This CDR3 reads CASSLHPLAGNPNGELFF. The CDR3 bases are TGTGCCAGCAGCTTACACCCCCTAGCGGGGAACCCCAACGGGGAGCTGTTTTTT.

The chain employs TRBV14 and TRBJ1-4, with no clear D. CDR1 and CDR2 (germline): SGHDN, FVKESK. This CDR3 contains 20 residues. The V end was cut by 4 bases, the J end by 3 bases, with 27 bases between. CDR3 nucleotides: TGTGCCAGCAGCCCCGGCCAGCAACAGTGGGTTATTTGGCCTAATGAAAAACTGTTTTTT. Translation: CASSPGQQQWVIWPNEKLFF.

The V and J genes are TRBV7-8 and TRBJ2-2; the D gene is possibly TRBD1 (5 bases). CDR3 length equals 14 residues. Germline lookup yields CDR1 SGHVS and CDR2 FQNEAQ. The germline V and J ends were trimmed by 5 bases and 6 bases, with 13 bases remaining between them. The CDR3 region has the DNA TGTGCCAGCAGCCCCGCCAGGGAACCCGGGGAGCTGTTTTTT. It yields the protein CASSPAREPGELFF.

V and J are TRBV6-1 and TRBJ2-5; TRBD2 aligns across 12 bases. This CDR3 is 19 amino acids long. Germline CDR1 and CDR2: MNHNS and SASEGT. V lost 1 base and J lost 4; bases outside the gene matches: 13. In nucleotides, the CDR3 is TGTGCCAGCAGTGAAGTAGGGCTTCTAGCGGGGGGGCTCCGAGAGACCCAGTACTTC. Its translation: CASSEVGLLAGGLRETQYF.

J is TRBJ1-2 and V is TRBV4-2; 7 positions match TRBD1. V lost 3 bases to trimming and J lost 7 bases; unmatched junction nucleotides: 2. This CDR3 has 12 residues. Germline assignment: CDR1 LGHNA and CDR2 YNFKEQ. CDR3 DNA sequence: TGTGCCAGCAGCCAGAACAGGGGTGGCTACACCTTC. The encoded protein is CASSQNRGGYTF.

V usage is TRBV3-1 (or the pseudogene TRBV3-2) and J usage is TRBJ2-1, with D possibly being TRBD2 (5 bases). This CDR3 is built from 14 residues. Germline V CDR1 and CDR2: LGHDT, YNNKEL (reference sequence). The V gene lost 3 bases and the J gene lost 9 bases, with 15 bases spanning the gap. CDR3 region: CASSHPEDLGEQFF. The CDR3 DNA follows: TGTGCCAGCAGCCACCCAGAGGACTTAGGTGAGCAGTTCTTC.

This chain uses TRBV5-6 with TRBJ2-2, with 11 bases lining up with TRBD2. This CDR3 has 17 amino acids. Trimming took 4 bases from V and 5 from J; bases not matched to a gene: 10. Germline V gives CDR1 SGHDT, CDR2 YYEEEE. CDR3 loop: CASSDPFRLAGTGELFF. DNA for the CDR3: TGTGCCAGCAGCGACCCCTTTAGACTAGCGGGGACCGGGGAGCTGTTTTTT.

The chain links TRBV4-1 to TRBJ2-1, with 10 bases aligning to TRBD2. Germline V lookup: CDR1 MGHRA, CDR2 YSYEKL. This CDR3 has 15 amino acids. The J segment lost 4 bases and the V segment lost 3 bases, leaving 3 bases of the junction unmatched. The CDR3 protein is CASSQGTSEYNEQFF. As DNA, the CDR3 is TGCGCCAGCAGCCAGGGGACTAGCGAGTACAATGAGCAGTTCTTC.

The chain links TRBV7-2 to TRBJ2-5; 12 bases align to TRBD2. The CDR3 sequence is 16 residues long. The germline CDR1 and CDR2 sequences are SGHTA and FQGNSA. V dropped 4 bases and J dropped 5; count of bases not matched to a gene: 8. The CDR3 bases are TGTGCCAGCAGCTACCCCTCGCTAGCGGGGGGGGAGACCCAGTACTTC. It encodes CASSYPSLAGGETQYF.

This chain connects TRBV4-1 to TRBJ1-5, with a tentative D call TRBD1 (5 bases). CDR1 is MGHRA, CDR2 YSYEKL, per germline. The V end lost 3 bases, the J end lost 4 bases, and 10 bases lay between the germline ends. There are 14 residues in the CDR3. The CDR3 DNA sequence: TGCGCCAGCAGCCAGACGCGGGGGAATCAGCCCCAGCATTTT. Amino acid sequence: CASSQTRGNQPQHF.

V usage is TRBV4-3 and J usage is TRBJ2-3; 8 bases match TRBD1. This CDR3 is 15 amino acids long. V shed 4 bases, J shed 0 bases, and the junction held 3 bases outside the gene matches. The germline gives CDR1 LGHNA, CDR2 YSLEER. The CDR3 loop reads CASSRGTGSTDTQYF. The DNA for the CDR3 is TGCGCCAGCAGCCGTGGGACAGGTAGCACAGATACGCAGTATTTT.

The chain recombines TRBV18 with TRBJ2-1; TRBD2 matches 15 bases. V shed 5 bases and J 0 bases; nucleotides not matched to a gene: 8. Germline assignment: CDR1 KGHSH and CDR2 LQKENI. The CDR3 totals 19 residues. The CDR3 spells CASSNPRTSGGASYNEQFF. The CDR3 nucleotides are TGTGCCAGCTCAAATCCTCGGACTAGCGGGGGGGCCTCCTACAATGAGCAGTTCTTC.

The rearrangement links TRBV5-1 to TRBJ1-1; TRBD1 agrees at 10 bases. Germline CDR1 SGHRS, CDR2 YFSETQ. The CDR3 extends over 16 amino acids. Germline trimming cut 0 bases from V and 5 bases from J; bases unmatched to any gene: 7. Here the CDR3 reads CASSLAAGTGDTEAFF. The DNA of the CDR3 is TGCGCCAGCAGCTTGGCCGCCGGGACAGGGGATACTGAAGCTTTCTTT.

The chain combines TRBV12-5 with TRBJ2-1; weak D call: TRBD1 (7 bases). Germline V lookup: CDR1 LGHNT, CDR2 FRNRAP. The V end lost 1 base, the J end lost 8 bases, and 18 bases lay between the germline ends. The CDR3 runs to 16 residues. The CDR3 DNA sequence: TGTGCTAGTGGTTTGGCAGGGGAGCAGGGGGGATATGAGCAGTTCTTC. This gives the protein CASGLAGEQGGYEQFF.

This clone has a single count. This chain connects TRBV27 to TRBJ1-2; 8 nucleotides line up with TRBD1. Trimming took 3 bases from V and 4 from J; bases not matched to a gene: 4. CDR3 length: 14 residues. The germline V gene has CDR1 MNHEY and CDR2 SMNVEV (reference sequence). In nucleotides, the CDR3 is TGTGCCAGCAGTTTGTTCGGGACAGGCTATGGCTACACCTTC. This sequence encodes CASSLFGTGYGYTF.

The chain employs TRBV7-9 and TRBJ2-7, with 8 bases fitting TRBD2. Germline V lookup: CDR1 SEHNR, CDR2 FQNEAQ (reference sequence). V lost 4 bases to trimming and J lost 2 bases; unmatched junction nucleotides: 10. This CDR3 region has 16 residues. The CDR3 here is CASSSGRGAVAYEQYF. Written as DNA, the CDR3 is TGTGCCAGCAGCTCCGGGCGGGGGGCTGTGGCCTACGAGCAGTACTTC.

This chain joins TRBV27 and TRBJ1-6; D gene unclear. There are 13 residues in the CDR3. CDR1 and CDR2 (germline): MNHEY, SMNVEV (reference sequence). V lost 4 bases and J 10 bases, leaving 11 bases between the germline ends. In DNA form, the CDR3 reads TGTGCCAGCAGTTATACAGAGAGATCACCCCTCCACTTT. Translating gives CASSYTERSPLHF.

The CDR3 nucleotides are TGTGCCAGCTCACCCACGGACAGGCCTTCCTACGAGCAGTACTTC. Its translation: CASSPTDRPSYEQYF. The chain joins TRBV18 to TRBJ2-7; the match to TRBD1 covers 7 bases. Losses at the gene ends were 3 bases for V and 1 base for J; bases not matched to a gene: 6. Germline-derived CDR1 and CDR2 are KGHSH and LQKENI. This CDR3 region has 15 residues.

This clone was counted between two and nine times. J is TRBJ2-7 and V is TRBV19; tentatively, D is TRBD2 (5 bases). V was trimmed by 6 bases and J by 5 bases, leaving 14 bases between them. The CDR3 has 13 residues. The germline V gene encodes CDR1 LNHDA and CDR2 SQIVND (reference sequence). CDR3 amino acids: CASRLGAGDEQYF. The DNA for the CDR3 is TGTGCCAGTAGGCTAGGTGCCGGGGACGAGCAGTACTTC. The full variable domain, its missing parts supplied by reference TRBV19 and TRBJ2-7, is DGGITQSPKYLFRKEGQNVTLSCEQNLNHDAMYWYRQDPGQGLRLIYYSQIVNDFQKGDIAEGYSVSREKKESFPLTVTSAQKNPTAFYLCASRLGAGDEQYFGPGTRLTVT.

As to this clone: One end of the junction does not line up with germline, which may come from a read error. CDR3 nucleotides: TGTGCCAGCAGCTTAGGAGAGCGGGGGGGCACAGATACGCGGTATTTT. It is translated as CASSLGERGGTDTRYF. This chain connects TRBV7-9 to TRBJ2-3; 10 bases match TRBD2. CDR1 is SEHNR and CDR2 is FQNEAQ in the germline V gene (reference sequence). The CDR3 runs 16 residues.